The 22 T cell receptor beta chains presented below share a single source sample, sequenced in a study of blood T cell repertoires in COVID-19. The table came from immunoSEQ multiplex PCR; TCRdb's copy has only in-frame clones and leaves some out. The repertoire includes 200,000 to 300,000 clones, around 79% of them detected once, and about 3% sits in the top ten. The source material was peripheral blood. The receptors shown here come from a woman of 80 years or more with acute or convalescent COVID-19.

The chain couples TRBV6-2 or TRBV6-3 to TRBJ1-2; a possible D gene is TRBD1 (5 bases). This CDR3 region has 15 residues. The ends were cut back, 2 bases at V and 2 bases at J, with 12 bases in the middle. Per germline, CDR1 MNHEY and CDR2 SVGEGT. As DNA, the CDR3 is TGTGCCAGCAGTTACGGGTCAGGGCGCAACTATGGCTACACCTTC. Its translation is CASSYGSGRNYGYTF.

The chain uses TRBV27 and TRBJ2-1; D ambiguous. CDR1 and CDR2 (germline): MNHEY, SMNVEV (reference sequence). There are 13 residues in the CDR3. V was clipped by 3 bases and J by 9 bases, with 12 bases between them. CDR3 in amino acids: CASSFGDLGEQFF. The CDR3 bases are TGTGCCAGCAGTTTTGGAGACCTGGGTGAGCAGTTCTTC.

This sequence joins TRBV7-2 and TRBJ1-5; 7 nucleotides agree with TRBD1. This CDR3 is 17 amino acids long. The V gene end was trimmed by 3 bases and the J gene end by 0 bases; junction bases not matched to a gene: 8. Germline-derived CDR1 and CDR2 are SGHTA and FQGNSA. As DNA, the CDR3 is TGTGCCAGCAGCTTCCGGGACAGCGAATATAGCAATCAGCCCCAGCATTTT. This encodes CASSFRDSEYSNQPQHF.

The gene calls are TRBV5-6 and TRBJ1-1; D is perhaps TRBD1 (6 bases). V gave up 0 bases and J gave up 3 bases, with 9 bases separating them. Germline CDR1 is SGHDT and CDR2 is YYEEEE. The CDR3 sequence is 14 residues long. The CDR3 DNA follows: TGTGCCAGCAGCTTGGGAGGGGGTGACACTGAAGCTTTCTTT. This gives the protein CASSLGGGDTEAFF.

The chain joins TRBV7-6 to TRBJ2-7; 7 nucleotides agree with TRBD2. Germline V gene data show CDR1 as SGHVS and CDR2 as FNYEAQ. This CDR3 contains 14 residues. J was trimmed by 4 bases and V by 1 base; bases with no gene match: 4. CDR3 sequence reads: CASSLGGGGYEQYF. CDR3 bases: TGTGCCAGCAGCTTAGGGGGGGGTGGGTACGAGCAGTACTTC.

The chain joins TRBV20-1 to TRBJ2-7; tentative D call: TRBD1 (5 bases). Looked up from germline, CDR1 is DFQATT and CDR2 is SNEGSKA (reference sequence). This CDR3 has 10 amino acids. V lost 7 bases and J lost 6, with 10 bases in between. CDR3 sequence reads: CSVSRVEQYF. CDR3 DNA sequence: TGCAGTGTCTCCAGGGTCGAGCAGTACTTC.

J is TRBJ1-1 and V is TRBV7-2, with 8 bases aligning to TRBD1. J gave up 1 base and V 5 bases, and 6 bases lay outside the gene matches. The germline gives CDR1 SGHTA, CDR2 FQGNSA. CDR3 length equals 15 residues. The CDR3 loop is CASSADRVSNTEAFF. CDR3 DNA: TGTGCCAGCAGCGCGGACAGGGTGTCGAACACTGAAGCTTTCTTT.

This chain joins TRBV7-9 and TRBJ2-1; TRBD1 aligns across 10 bases. The germline V gene encodes CDR1 SEHNR and CDR2 FQNEAQ (reference sequence). The CDR3 length is 15 residues. After removal of 3 bases from V and 9 bases from J, the junction contained 8 bases not matched to a gene. CDR3 loop: CASSFMTGGYSEQFF. CDR3 nucleotide sequence: TGTGCCAGCAGCTTTATGACAGGGGGCTATAGTGAGCAGTTCTTC.

The V call is TRBV18, the J call TRBJ2-7, with TRBD1 as a possible D gene (6 bases). The CDR3 is 11 residues long. Germline V CDR1 and CDR2: KGHSH, LQKENI. V lost 3 bases and J lost 10, with 10 bases in between. The CDR3 nucleotides read TGTGCCAGCTCACCCGTGACAGGACAGTACTTC. It specifies CASSPVTGQYF.

The genes are TRBV4-1 and TRBJ1-1; TRBD1 might be the D (6 bases). CDR1 and CDR2 from the germline V gene are MGHRA and YSYEKL. The CDR3 extends over 13 amino acids. V lost 4 bases to trimming and J lost 3 bases, with 9 bases between them. The CDR3, as DNA: TGCGCCAGCAGCCTACAGGGTGACACTGAAGCTTTCTTT. It is translated as CASSLQGDTEAFF.

The chain uses TRBV6-1 and TRBJ1-2; tentative D call: TRBD1 (6 bases). CDR3 length: 14 residues. Trimming took 2 bases from V and 4 from J, leaving 11 bases between them. CDR1 MNHNS and CDR2 SASEGT come from the germline V gene. CDR3 DNA sequence: TGTGCCAGCAGTGAACCTGGGACACGCTATGGCTACACCTTC. Protein sequence: CASSEPGTRYGYTF.

This clone came up a few times. The chain joins TRBV5-4 to TRBJ2-3, with D uncertain. V was pared by 4 bases and J by 4 bases, with 10 bases between. This CDR3 is 13 amino acids long. Germline V lookup: CDR1 SGHNT, CDR2 YYREEE (reference sequence). CDR3: CASSLPGSDTQYF. The CDR3 bases are TGTGCCAGCAGCCTTCCAGGTTCAGATACGCAGTATTTT.

This rearrangement joins TRBV3-1 (or the pseudogene TRBV3-2) to TRBJ2-7; TRBD1 matches at 11 bases. J was trimmed by 7 bases and V by 4 bases; bases with no gene match: 6. CDR3 length: 14 amino acids. The germline V gene encodes CDR1 LGHDT and CDR2 YNNKEL (reference sequence). CDR3 in DNA: TGTGCCAGCAGCCCGAGGGACAGGGGGTGGGAGCAGTACTTC. As protein: CASSPRDRGWEQYF.

In its sample, this clone was seen a few times. The chain combines TRBV5-1 with TRBJ2-2, with 7 bases lining up with TRBD1. J was trimmed by 6 bases and V by 4 bases; bases with no gene match: 3. The CDR3 extends over 13 amino acids. From germline, CDR1 is SGHRS and CDR2 YFSETQ. CDR3 region: CASSRQGPGELFF. CDR3 bases: TGCGCCAGCAGCCGACAGGGACCCGGGGAGCTGTTTTTT.

The J gene is TRBJ2-5, the V gene TRBV20-1; 10 bases fit TRBD1. Germline lookup yields CDR1 DFQATT and CDR2 SNEGSKA (reference sequence). V was clipped by 3 bases and J by 4 bases; unmatched bases: 8. The CDR3 length is 15 residues. CDR3 DNA sequence: TGCAGTGCTAGTGGGACAGGGGTTGGTCGAGAGACCCAGTACTTC. Its translation is CSASGTGVGRETQYF.

In this sample, this clone turned up a few times. V is TRBV24-1 and J is TRBJ2-5, with TRBD2 matching 13 bases. This CDR3 has 18 amino acids. From germline, CDR1 is KGHDR and CDR2 SFDVKD. The V segment lost 7 bases and the J segment 2 bases; nucleotides outside the gene matches: 12. CDR3 loop: CATRVRLAGGRRQETQYF. The CDR3 DNA reads TGTGCCACCAGGGTTAGACTAGCGGGAGGACGTCGGCAAGAGACCCAGTACTTC.

V gene TRBV18 combines with J gene TRBJ1-2; the match to TRBD1 covers 9 bases. Germline V CDR1 and CDR2: KGHSH, LQKENI. The V segment lost 6 bases and the J segment 8 bases; nucleotides outside the gene matches: 10. CDR3 length equals 14 residues. The chain's CDR3 is CASSGQGTGEGYTF. CDR3 DNA sequence: TGTGCCAGCTCCGGACAGGGGACCGGTGAGGGCTACACCTTC.

This clone was detected a few times. V usage is TRBV28 and J usage is TRBJ2-7, with TRBD2 matching 11 bases. V lost 8 bases and J lost 7; bases outside the gene matches: 10. CDR3 length: 14 amino acids. Germline CDR1 is MDHEN and CDR2 is SYDVKM. The CDR3 region is CASSEGLAGLEQYF. The CDR3, as DNA: TGTGCCAGCTCCGAAGGACTAGCGGGCTTGGAGCAGTACTTC.

The chain couples TRBV6-1 to TRBJ2-5, with TRBD2 identical over 12 bases. The germline gives CDR1 MNHNS, CDR2 SASEGT. The junction had 5 bases not matched to a gene; V was cut back by 7 bases and J by 5 bases. The CDR3 has 14 residues. CDR3 in DNA: TGTGCCAGCATGGCTAGCGGGGGGGTGGAGACCCAGTACTTC. This sequence encodes CASMASGGVETQYF.

The chain recombines TRBV19 with TRBJ2-1; tentatively, D is TRBD1 (6 bases). The CDR3 extends over 13 amino acids. V lost 5 bases and J 5 bases, leaving 10 bases between the germline ends. Germline V gene data show CDR1 as LNHDA and CDR2 as SQIVND (reference sequence). In nucleotides, the CDR3 is TGTGCCAGTAGTCCCCAGGGGAACAATGAGCAGTTCTTC. As protein: CASSPQGNNEQFF.

The rearrangement links TRBV27 to TRBJ1-3; 10 nucleotides align to TRBD1. Germline V gene sequence: CDR1 MNHEY, CDR2 SMNVEV (reference sequence). With 6 bases clipped from V and 2 bases from J, the junction kept 1 base outside the gene matches. The CDR3 length is 14 residues. The CDR3 reads CASRGTGAGNTIYF. CDR3 coding DNA: TGTGCCAGCAGAGGGACAGGGGCTGGAAACACCATATATTTT.

V gene TRBV29-1 combines with J gene TRBJ2-4, with D possibly matching TRBD2 (5 bases). The length of the CDR3 is 16 residues. Germline assignment: CDR1 SQVTM and CDR2 ANQGSEA. Trimming left V 0 bases short and J 2 bases short, with 14 bases between. Here the CDR3 reads CSVEDPGRGPKNIQYF. For the CDR3, the DNA is TGCAGCGTTGAAGATCCAGGAAGAGGGCCCAAAAACATTCAGTACTTC.